These T cell receptor beta chains were read from a single sample in a study of blood T cell repertoires in COVID-19. Profiling relied on immunoSEQ multiplex PCR, and the TCRdb table lists in-frame clones only, not all of them. Of tens of thousands of clones in the sample, 85% to 90% were seen once. Sequencing used peripheral blood. The receptors were gathered from a human donor in a cohort sampled during active COVID-19. The donor label of this sample is uncertain. Both conserved end residues are part of each CDR3. The D gene is left open where the match is weak. Size values are once, few and many counts, or a class for expanded clones, and some rows have none.

v_gene	j_gene	d_gene	abundance	CDR3nt	CDR3aa
TRBV5-1	TRBJ1-4	TRBD1	.	TGCGCCAGCAAGACAGGGCCTAATGAAAAACTGTTTTTT	CASKTGPNEKLFF
TRBV5-1	TRBJ1-3	.	once	TGCGCCAGCAGCCCCCCGGGGACTGGAAACACCATATATTTT	CASSPPGTGNTIYF
TRBV28	TRBJ2-7	.	medium-sized	TGTGCCAGCAGCTCAACCGAGACACCCTTCTACGAGCAGTACTTC	CASSSTETPFYEQYF
TRBV30	TRBJ1-1	.	.	TGTGCCTGGAGCTCACTCCCAGGGGACACTGAAGCTTTCTTT	CAWSSLPGDTEAFF
TRBV5-4	TRBJ1-1	.	.	TGTGCCAGCAGCTGGGAAGTACAGGGTACGAACACTGAAGCTTTCTTT	CASSWEVQGTNTEAFF
TRBV5-1	TRBJ1-6	.	.	TGCGCCAGCAGGTCAGAATATAATTCACCCCTCCACTTT	CASRSEYNSPLHF
TRBV5-1	TRBJ1-1	.	.	TGCGCCAGCAGCCACGGGCGGGGGATAAACACTGAAGCTTTCTTT	CASSHGRGINTEAFF
TRBV4-2	TRBJ2-2	TRBD1	once	TGTGCCAGCAGCCAACCGACAGGGCTGACCGGGGAGCTGTTTTTT	CASSQPTGLTGELFF
TRBV24-1	TRBJ2-1	TRBD2	.	TGTGCCACCAGTGATTCGCTAGCGGGAGGGAGATTGAATGAGCAGTTCTTC	CATSDSLAGGRLNEQFF
TRBV29-1	TRBJ2-1	TRBD2	.	TGCAGCTTTTTACCGGGACTAGCGCACAATGAGCAGTTCTTC	CSFLPGLAHNEQFF
TRBV5-1	TRBJ1-2	.	.	TGCGCCAGCAGCTTGGGTGGAGGATCTAACTATGGCTACACCTTC	CASSLGGGSNYGYTF
TRBV29-1	TRBJ2-3	TRBD2	.	TGCAGCGTTGAAGAACTAGCGGGAGCGACAGATACGCAGTATTTT	CSVEELAGATDTQYF
TRBV10-1	TRBJ2-1	.	.	TGCGCCAGCAGTGAAATGGCGGGACCTTACAATGAGCAGTTCTTC	CASSEMAGPYNEQFF
TRBV7-3	TRBJ2-2	TRBD2	.	TGTGCCAGCAGCCTCACCCCGGGACTAGCGGCCACCGGGGAGCTGTTTTTT	CASSLTPGLAATGELFF
TRBV6-5	TRBJ2-3	TRBD2	.	TGTGCCAGCAAACCGGGACTAGCGTCGGGTACGCAGTATTTT	CASKPGLASGTQYF
TRBV7-6	TRBJ1-1	.	.	TGTGCCAGCAGCTTAAGTTCGGTGAACACTGAAGCTTTCTTT	CASSLSSVNTEAFF
TRBV19	TRBJ1-2	.	.	TGTGCCACAAGACCCCGGGCGGGCTATGGCTACACCTTC	CATRPRAGYGYTF
TRBV20-1	TRBJ2-2	.	.	TGCAGTGCTAGTTCTAGCCGGAACACCGGGGAGCTGTTTTTT	CSASSSRNTGELFF
TRBV25-1	TRBJ2-5	.	.	TGTGCCAGCAGTAATTTCGGAGAGACCCAGTACTTC	CASSNFGETQYF
TRBV6-1	TRBJ1-5	.	.	TGTGCCAGCAGTGATCGGGGGTGGCAGCCCCAGCATTTT	CASSDRGWQPQHF
TRBV15	TRBJ2-3	.	.	TGTGCCACCAGCAGAGTCTTTGGGGGAGGTCTCACAGATACGCAGTATTTT	CATSRVFGGGLTDTQYF
TRBV2	TRBJ2-7	.	.	TGTGCCAGCAGTGATCAGGGGATATCCTACGAGCAGTACTTC	CASSDQGISYEQYF
TRBV29-1	TRBJ1-2	TRBD1	.	TGCAGCGTTGAAGCCCTACAGGGGAACTATGGCTACACCTTC	CSVEALQGNYGYTF
TRBV29-1	TRBJ2-1	TRBD2	.	TGCAGCCCTACAAGCGGGAGCCCCTACAATGAGCAGTTCTTC	CSPTSGSPYNEQFF
TRBV2	TRBJ1-2	TRBD1	.	TGTGCCAGCAGATTCCGGGGGACAGACTATGGCTACACCTTC	CASRFRGTDYGYTF
TRBV7-7	TRBJ2-5	TRBD1	.	TGTGCTAGCAGCTTAACAGGGGCGGTGGAGACCCAGTACTTC	CASSLTGAVETQYF
TRBV19	TRBJ1-4	.	.	TGTGCCAGTAGTATAGGGAATTACGGAGACGGGAAACTGTTTTTT	CASSIGNYGDGKLFF
TRBV7-9	TRBJ2-7	.	.	TGTGCCAGCAGCCTTATTTACGAGCAGTACTTC	CASSLIYEQYF
TRBV28	TRBJ2-7	TRBD1	.	TGTGCCAGCAGCTCCGGGACAGGGTTATTCAACGAGCAGTACTTC	CASSSGTGLFNEQYF
TRBV10-1	TRBJ2-3	TRBD2	.	TGCGCCAGAGAGGAGGGGACTAGCGGGACCCCGAGGGCAGATACGCAGTATTTT	CAREEGTSGTPRADTQYF
TRBV14	TRBJ2-5	TRBD2	.	TGTGCCAGCAGCCATTCCCCTGCTAGCGGCACTTACCAAGAGACCCAGTACTTC	CASSHSPASGTYQETQYF
TRBV15	TRBJ2-2	TRBD1	.	TGTGCCACCAGCAGAGTTCAAGGGGGCTCGCTGTTTTTT	CATSRVQGGSLFF
TRBV28	TRBJ1-1	TRBD1	.	TGTGCCAGCAGTCCTCAGGGACAGGGGGCGGTCACTGAAGCTTTCTTT	CASSPQGQGAVTEAFF
TRBV7-3	TRBJ2-6	TRBD2	.	TGTGCCAGCAGCCGTGAGAGGATAGGCGGGAGAGCTGGGGCCAACGTCCTGACTTTC	CASSRERIGGRAGANVLTF
TRBV4-1	TRBJ2-2	TRBD1	once	TGCGCCAGCAGCCGAGAAGACAGGGCCTTCGCCGGGGAGCTGTTTTTT	CASSREDRAFAGELFF
TRBV7-9	TRBJ2-5	.	.	TGTGCCAGCAGCTCTCCAGGCGAGACCCAGTACTTC	CASSSPGETQYF
TRBV12-1	TRBJ2-5	.	.	TGTGCCAGCAGCTTTGGAGGGAACCAAGAGACCCAGTACTTC	CASSFGGNQETQYF
TRBV5-1	TRBJ2-7	.	.	TGCGCCAGCGGGGGAGGCCACGAGCAGTACTTC	CASGGGHEQYF
TRBV10-3	TRBJ2-2	TRBD1	.	TGTGCCATCAGTGAGTCAGGGACAGGGGGACACGGGGAGCTGTTTTTT	CAISESGTGGHGELFF
TRBV28	TRBJ2-7	TRBD2	few	TGTGCCAGCAGTCCGGGACTAGCGGGAGCTGAGCAGTACTTC	CASSPGLAGAEQYF
TRBV19	TRBJ1-1	.	.	TGTGCCAGTATTCCACCGGAGGCCACTGAAGCTTTCTTT	CASIPPEATEAFF
TRBV4-1	TRBJ2-1	TRBD2	.	TGCGCCAGCAGCCATTTAGCGGGAGCGTACAATGAGCAGTTCTTC	CASSHLAGAYNEQFF
TRBV11-3	TRBJ2-1	TRBD2	.	TGTGCCAGCAGCCCGACTAGCGGAATATACAATGAGCAGTTCTTC	CASSPTSGIYNEQFF
TRBV2	TRBJ2-3	TRBD2	few	TGTGCCAGCGGGAGGGCCACAGATACGCAGTATTTT	CASGRATDTQYF
TRBV5-4	TRBJ2-1	TRBD2	.	TGTGCCAGCAGGGGGGGGACTAGCAGCAACATGGAGCAGTTCTTC	CASRGGTSSNMEQFF
TRBV30	TRBJ2-2	.	few	TGTGCCTGGAGATCACGGACAGCCCGAGGCACCGGGGAGCTGTTTTTT	CAWRSRTARGTGELFF
TRBV27	TRBJ1-1	.	few	TGTGCCAGCAGTTTAAGCAGGGGCCGGACTGAAGCTTTCTTT	CASSLSRGRTEAFF
TRBV5-1	TRBJ1-2	.	.	TGCGCCAGCAGCCGGGAGGCAGGCGCTAACTATGGCTACACCTTC	CASSREAGANYGYTF
TRBV5-5	TRBJ1-1	TRBD1	.	TGTGCCAGCAGCAGTAGGGACAGATCTGAAGCTTTCTTT	CASSSRDRSEAFF
TRBV19	TRBJ1-2	.	once	TGTGCCAGTAGTCCGCCGGGTCCCCCTGGCTACACCTTC	CASSPPGPPGYTF
TRBV29-1	TRBJ1-6	TRBD1	.	TGCAGCGTTGAGGACGGACAGGGATCACCCCTCCACTTT	CSVEDGQGSPLHF
TRBV5-1	TRBJ2-5	TRBD2	.	TGCGCCAGCAGCTTGGAGCGGGGCCAAGAGACCCAGTACTTC	CASSLERGQETQYF
TRBV5-3	TRBJ2-5	TRBD1	.	TGTGCCAGAAGCGCGGACAGGGTGAGTCGGGAGACCCAGTACTTC	CARSADRVSRETQYF
TRBV3-1/TRBV3-2	TRBJ2-5	.	.	TGTGCCAGCAGCCAAGTACGAGGGCCCCAAGAGACCCAGTACTTC	CASSQVRGPQETQYF
TRBV2	TRBJ2-2	TRBD2	.	TGTGCCAGCAATAGGGGACTAGCGACGAACACCGGGGAGCTGTTTTTT	CASNRGLATNTGELFF
TRBV7-2	TRBJ1-2	.	few	TGTGCCAGCAGCTCCCGTATAGGCGGGACGGATGGCTACACCTTC	CASSSRIGGTDGYTF
TRBV12-2	TRBJ2-7	.	.	TGTCCTTGTGGCGGACACTACGAGCAGTACTTC	CPCGGHYEQYF
TRBV2	TRBJ1-5	.	.	TGTGCCAGCAGTGAGGGCACAGGGCGCAATCAGCCCCAGCATTTT	CASSEGTGRNQPQHF
TRBV15	TRBJ2-7	.	.	TGTGCCACCAGCAGAGGTCCAGGGGCTACCTACGAGCAGTACTTC	CATSRGPGATYEQYF